Included here is one TCR beta chain sequence, with context. This receptor's antigen is unknown. Base qualities are missing; no much larger clone stands one base away. The data originate from a study of blood T cells in healthy people across ages (dated by TCRdb to between 2015 and 2016). Concerning the study at large: In model experiments, roughly one uniquely barcoded TCR beta cDNA molecule per two T cells was captured by template switching. The study analyzed two additional independent replicas of 1 million unique cDNA reads from the same blood draw for two donors, one aged 18 to 30 and one aged 80 or older. Age-related changes in TCR beta repertoire diversity were measured in the study by deep sequencing normalized with unique cDNA molecular identifiers. The donors were split into four age groups: young (average around 17 years), middle-aged (around 40), aged (approximately 60) and long-lived (under 90). Donors of different ages were randomly distributed across sequencing lanes to avoid experimental bias. Broad study findings and their caveats: Compared with the aged group, the long-lived group had more naive CD4+ T cells, fewer expanded clones and increased TCR diversity, suggesting age selection. The percentage of naive T cells measured by flow cytometry correlated strongly with observed TCR beta diversity. The CMV infection status of donors was not known, potentially confounding age-related changes in expanded clonotypes. Estimates of total diversity from one million sequenced T cells were regarded as lower bounds and underestimates. As age increased, observed TCR beta diversity per million T cells dropped in a roughly linear way, and a significant reduction was already evident by age 40. Since profiling was done on bulk unsorted PBMCs, naive and antigen-experienced compartments could not be conclusively compared.

The roughly 37 donors, aged roughly 6 to 95 years, were systemically healthy Caucasian individuals from Russia. Each donor gave ten milliliters of peripheral blood, drawn into EDTA-treated Vacutainer tubes. PBMCs were isolated by Ficoll-Paque density-gradient centrifugation, with at least 6.5 million obtained per sample. Trizol reagent was used to extract total RNA from PBMCs, with at least 5.5 micrograms per sample. For every donor, flow cytometry on a PBMC aliquot measured the percentage of naive CD45RAhigh/CD27high T cells. V is pared back by 4 bases and J by 3 bases, with 13 bases lying between the germline termini. The CDR3 starts with the cysteine, ends with the phenylalanine, and has 15 residues. The DNA shown is the 45-base CDR3, in frame from base 1. Via the germline V gene, CDR1 is SQVTM and CDR2 ANQGSEA. The protocol used for the library was 5' RACE. A second PCR of 7 to 11 cycles was run with a J-beta primer mix and a sample-barcoded 5' primer. A template-switch 5' adaptor carrying 12 random nucleotides introduced a unique molecular identifier onto each TCR beta cDNA molecule. Each sample yielded at least 2.5 million CDR3-containing paired-end reads. First-strand cDNA was synthesized from all RNA with the Mint cDNA synthesis kit, primed by a TRBC-specific oligonucleotide. All cDNA was treated with uracil-DNA glycosylase and then went through a first 18-cycle PCR with the universal primers M1SS and BC2_uni_R. Per the source publication's procedure: Each sample was normalized by randomly selecting 1 million high-quality reads, each carrying a distinct molecular identifier. Reads sharing molecular identifiers were discarded rather than binned into consensus sequences. MiTCR, with a Q25 quality threshold and the strictest error-elimination algorithm, was used for CDR3 identification, clonotype clustering and error correction. A nonparametric unseen species model with Euler transformation was used to estimate lower-bound total TCR beta diversity. In TCRdb, the public reads were trimmed at Q25 with fastp and aligned with MiXCR, with productive beta chains retained. Every CDR3 protein is listed once, alongside the most common genes and DNA of its rows. The V and J calls were not made by the authors but by TCRdb's processing. The sample profile shows fewer than 2,000,000 distinct CDR3 sequences; about two fifths of them were found once. Clones ranked in the top ten supply roughly 23% of the sample.

Sequencing input: blood. Recombination connected TRBV29-1 to TRBJ2-6, with TRBD2 perhaps the D gene, on 5 matching bases. This sequence originates from a human donor in good health. The CDR3 protein sequence reads: CSVVGAADGANVLTF. The DNA is as follows: TGCAGCGTTGTGGGAGCGGCAGATGGGGCCAACGTCCTGACTTTC.